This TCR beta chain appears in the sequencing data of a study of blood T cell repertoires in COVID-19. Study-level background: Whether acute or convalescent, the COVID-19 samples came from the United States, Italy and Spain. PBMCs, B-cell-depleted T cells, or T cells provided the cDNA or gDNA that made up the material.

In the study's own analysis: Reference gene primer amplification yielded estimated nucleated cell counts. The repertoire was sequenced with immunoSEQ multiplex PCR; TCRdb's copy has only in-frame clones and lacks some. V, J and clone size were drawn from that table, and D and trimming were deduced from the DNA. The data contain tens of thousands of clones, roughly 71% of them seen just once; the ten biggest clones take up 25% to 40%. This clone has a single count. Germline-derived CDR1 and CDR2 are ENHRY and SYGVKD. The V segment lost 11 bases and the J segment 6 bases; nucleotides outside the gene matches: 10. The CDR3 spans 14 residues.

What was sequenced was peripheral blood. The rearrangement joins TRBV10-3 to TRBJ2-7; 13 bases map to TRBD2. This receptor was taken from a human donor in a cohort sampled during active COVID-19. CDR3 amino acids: CAVGTSGTSGEQYF. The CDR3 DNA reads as TGTGCCGTTGGGACTAGCGGGACCTCCGGCGAGCAGTACTTC.